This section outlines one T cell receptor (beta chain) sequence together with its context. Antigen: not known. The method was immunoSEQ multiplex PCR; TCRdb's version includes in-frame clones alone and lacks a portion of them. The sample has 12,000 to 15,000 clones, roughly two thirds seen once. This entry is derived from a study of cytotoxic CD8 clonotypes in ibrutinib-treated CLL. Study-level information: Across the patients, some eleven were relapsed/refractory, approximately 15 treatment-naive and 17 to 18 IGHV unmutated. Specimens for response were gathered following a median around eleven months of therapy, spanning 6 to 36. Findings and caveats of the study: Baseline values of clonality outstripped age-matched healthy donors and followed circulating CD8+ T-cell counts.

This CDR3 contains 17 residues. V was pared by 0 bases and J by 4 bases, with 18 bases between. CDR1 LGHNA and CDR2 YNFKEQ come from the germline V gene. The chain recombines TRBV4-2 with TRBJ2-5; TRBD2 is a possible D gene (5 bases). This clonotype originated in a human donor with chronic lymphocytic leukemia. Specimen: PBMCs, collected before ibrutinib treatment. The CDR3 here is CASSQEGGALARETQYF. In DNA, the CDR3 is TGTGCCAGCAGCCAAGAAGGAGGTGCCTTGGCCCGAGAGACCCAGTACTTC.